This T cell receptor (beta chain) was recovered during a study of blood T cell repertoires in COVID-19. On the study more broadly: The cDNA or gDNA used as material had been derived from T cells, B-cell-depleted T cells, or PBMCs.

Sequencing used immunoSEQ multiplex PCR; TCRdb keeps in-frame clones, though not all of them. The sample records some 100,000 clones, 80% to 90% being singletons. This clone has a single count. The CDR3 sequence is 16 residues long. Germline CDR1 reads SNHLY; CDR2 reads FYNNEI. V gave up 6 bases and J gave up 6 bases; unmatched junction bases: 9. Input material: peripheral blood. The TCR originated in a woman of 80 years or more with active or convalescent COVID-19. The chain couples TRBV2 to TRBJ2-1, with 12 bases aligning to TRBD2. The CDR3 region has the DNA TGTGCCAGCAGCCGAAGCGGACTAGCGGGACCCAATGAGCAGTTCTTC. It yields the protein CASSRSGLAGPNEQFF.